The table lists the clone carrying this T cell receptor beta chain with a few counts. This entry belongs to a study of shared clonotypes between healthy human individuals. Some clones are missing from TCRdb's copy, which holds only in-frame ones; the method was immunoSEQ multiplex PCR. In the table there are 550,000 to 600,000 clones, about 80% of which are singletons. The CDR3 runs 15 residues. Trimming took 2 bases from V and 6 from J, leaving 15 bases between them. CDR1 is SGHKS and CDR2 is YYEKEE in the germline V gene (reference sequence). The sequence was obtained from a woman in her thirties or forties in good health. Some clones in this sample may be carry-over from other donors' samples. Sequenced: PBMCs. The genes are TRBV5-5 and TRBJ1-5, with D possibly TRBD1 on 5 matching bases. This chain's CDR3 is CASSFEVGTPQPQHF. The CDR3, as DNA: TGTGCCAGCAGCTTTGAGGTGGGGACTCCTCAGCCCCAGCATTTT.